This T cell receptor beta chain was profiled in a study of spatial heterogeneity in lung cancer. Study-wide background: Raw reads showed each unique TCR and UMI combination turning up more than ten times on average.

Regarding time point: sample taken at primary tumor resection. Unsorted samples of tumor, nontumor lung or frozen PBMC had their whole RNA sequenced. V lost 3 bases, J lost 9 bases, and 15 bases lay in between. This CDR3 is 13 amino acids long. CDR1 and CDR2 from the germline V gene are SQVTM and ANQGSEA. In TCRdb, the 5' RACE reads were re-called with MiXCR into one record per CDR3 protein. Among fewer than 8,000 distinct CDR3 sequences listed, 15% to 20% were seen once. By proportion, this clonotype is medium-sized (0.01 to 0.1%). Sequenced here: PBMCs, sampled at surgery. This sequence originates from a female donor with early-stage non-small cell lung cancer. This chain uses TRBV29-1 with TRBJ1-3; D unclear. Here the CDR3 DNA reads TGCAGCGTTGACGGACCGGACGGGGTCACCATATATTTT. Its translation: CSVDGPDGVTIYF.